This T cell receptor beta chain was sequenced for a study of T cells in Graves' hyperthyroidism and ophthalmopathy. Notes on the study in general: A 13 V-J model separated ophthalmopathy from stable hyperthyroidism.

Regions amplified from RNA transcripts were the TCR beta CDR3 regions. TCR CDR3 regions were first amplified by RT-PCR with HTBI primers. One entry per CDR3 protein, called by TCRdb with MiXCR from the multiplex PCR reads. Found here are approximately 520,000 distinct CDR3 sequences, more than 20% of them singletons; the top ten hold about 30%. V was shortened by 6 bases and J by 0 bases, with 18 bases between the two germline ends. The CDR3 runs 18 residues. Germline values: CDR1 MNHEY, CDR2 SMNVEV (reference sequence). Details on this clonotype: Its specificity is not known.

Specimen: blood. The TCR sequence derives from a man between 18 and 29 years old with Graves' hyperthyroidism. The rearrangement links TRBV27 to TRBJ1-6, with D unresolved. The CDR3 region has the DNA TGTGCCAGCAGAGATACCGCAGGAGGGAGCTCCTATAATTCACCCCTCCACTTT. It yields the protein CASRDTAGGSSYNSPLHF.